This T cell receptor beta chain was recovered during a study of cytotoxic CD8 clonotypes in ibrutinib-treated CLL. Turning to the study itself: The patient breakdown showed more than nine relapsed/refractory and more than 14 treatment-naive cases, with about 18 IGHV unmutated. Study-wide points: Against age-matched healthy donors, baseline clonality ran higher and tracked circulating CD8+ T-cell counts.

Produced via immunoSEQ multiplex PCR; TCRdb's table is partial and in-frame only. Here the sample spans some 130,000 clones, approximately 83% being singletons. As regards this clone: Its specificity is not known.

V trimming: 6 bases; J trimming: 2 bases; junction bases outside the gene matches: 2. CDR3 size: 13 residues. The V gene's germline CDR1 is SGHDT and CDR2 YYEEEE. The source was PBMCs, collected after 24 months of ibrutinib treatment. The gene calls are TRBV5-6 and TRBJ1-3; 7 nucleotides line up with TRBD1. This clonotype originated in a human donor with chronic lymphocytic leukemia. CDR3 region: CASNQGAGNTIYF. The CDR3 DNA sequence: TGTGCCAGCAACCAGGGGGCTGGAAACACCATATATTTT.